Listed here are 32 T cell receptor beta chains from one sample, sequenced in a study of post-analysis software for immune sequencing data. Study outcomes and limitations: Four or five TRBV segments were significantly more frequent in patients than in controls. TRBV5-6, TRBV5-1 and TRBV20-1 were among these segments.

Libraries were made from TCR beta cDNA, and they carried unique molecular identifiers. Each CDR3 protein gets one entry after TCRdb re-called the PCR reads with MiXCR. The sample contains roughly 400,000 distinct CDR3 sequences, approximately 38% of which appear only once. The antigens these receptors bind are not known. Sequences were obtained from blood. Receptor source: a girl under 10 years old with multiple sclerosis.

The chain joins TRBV4-1 to TRBJ2-3; no clear D. Trimming stripped 8 bases from V and 3 bases from J, with 9 bases between. This CDR3 is 12 amino acids long. CDR1 and CDR2 (germline): MGHRA, YSYEKL. In DNA, the CDR3 is TGCGCCAGCCGATGGGGAACAGATACGCAGTATTTT. This sequence encodes CASRWGTDTQYF.

V usage is TRBV20-1 and J usage is TRBJ2-3; D assignment may be TRBD1 or TRBD2 (6 bases each). Germline CDR1 reads DFQATT; CDR2 reads SNEGSKA (reference sequence). The V end was cut by 6 bases, the J end by 2 bases, with 21 bases between. This CDR3 has 16 residues. This chain's CDR3 is CSALAPRGAYTDTQYF. The DNA of the CDR3 is TGCAGTGCCTTGGCCCCGAGGGGGGCTTACACAGATACGCAGTATTTT.

The chain recombines TRBV9 with TRBJ2-7, with 9 bases matching TRBD2. This CDR3 is 15 amino acids long. V was pared by 3 bases and J by 2 bases, with 6 bases of the junction left unmatched. Germline CDR1 reads SGDLS; CDR2 reads YYNGEE. In DNA, the CDR3 is TGTGCCAGCAGCGCCCGTAGCGGGAGCGCCTACGAGCAGTACTTC. Its translation: CASSARSGSAYEQYF.

The V gene is TRBV27, the J gene TRBJ2-7, with D possibly TRBD2 on 6 matching bases. The germline V gene encodes CDR1 MNHEY and CDR2 SMNVEV (reference sequence). The germline V and J ends were trimmed by 5 bases and 9 bases, with 17 bases remaining between them. This CDR3 spans 13 amino acids. CDR3 in amino acids: CASSVTSSHGQYF. The CDR3 region has the DNA TGTGCCAGCAGTGTGACTAGTTCCCACGGGCAGTACTTC.

V is TRBV25-1 and J is TRBJ1-2, with TRBD1 identical over 8 bases. Trimming removed 1 base from V and 5 bases from J; junction bases left unmatched: 9. This CDR3 contains 16 residues. Germline V gene data show CDR1 as MGHDK and CDR2 as SYGVNS. CDR3 residues: CASSESARQGNYGYTF. CDR3 sequence (DNA): TGTGCCAGCAGTGAATCCGCGAGACAGGGGAATTATGGCTACACCTTC.

This clonotype was detected only a few times. V gene TRBV7-2 combines with J gene TRBJ1-2; the D is unclear. CDR3 length: 12 amino acids. V lost 3 bases to trimming and J lost 5 bases, with 7 bases between them. CDR1 and CDR2 from the germline V gene are SGHTA and FQGNSA. The CDR3 DNA reads as TGTGCCAGCAGCTTTTCCCTATATGGCTACACCTTC. Translation: CASSFSLYGYTF.

Points on this clonotype: This clone may be a read error of a much larger clone one base away. The conserved phenylalanine or tryptophan normally closing the CDR3 is absent here, so this likely arose from a read error. The chain employs TRBV20-1 and TRBJ1-1; the D gene is possibly TRBD1 (6 bases). The CDR3 is 14 amino acids. Trimming pared 1 base from V and 7 bases from J, leaving 16 bases between. Germline V gene lookup returns CDR1 DFQATT and CDR2 SNEGSKA (reference sequence). The chain's CDR3 is CSARGQQGLLEAFC. The DNA of the CDR3 is TGCAGTGCTAGAGGGCAACAGGGCCTGCTTGAAGCTTTCTGT.

The chain combines TRBV28 with TRBJ1-5, with D possibly matching TRBD1 (5 bases). V was cut by 6 bases and J by 7 bases, with 19 bases left in between. The CDR3 has 15 residues. Germline V gives CDR1 MDHEN, CDR2 SYDVKM. The CDR3 region has the DNA TGTGCCAGCAGAAGGGACCTCCGCCTTGGACAGCCCCAGCATTTT. It is translated as CASRRDLRLGQPQHF. Looking up the rest from reference TRBV28 and TRBJ1-5 gives the full variable domain: DVKVTQSSRYLVKRTGEKVFLECVQDMDHENMFWYRQDPGLGLRLIYFSYDVKMKEKGDIPEGYSVSREKKERFSLILESASTNQTSMYLCASRRDLRLGQPQHFGDGTRLSIL.

This chain links TRBV29-1 with TRBJ2-5, with D possibly matching TRBD1 (5 bases). The CDR3 contains 13 residues. CDR1 is SQVTM and CDR2 is ANQGSEA in the germline V gene. Trimming left V 0 bases short and J 9 bases short, with 14 bases between. The CDR3 region has the DNA TGCAGCGTTGAAGACGGACACCGAGCGCCCCAGTACTTC. Translated, it gives CSVEDGHRAPQYF.

The chain joins TRBV28 to TRBJ2-1, with TRBD2 matching over 7 bases. The ends lost 7 bases at V and 12 bases at J; junction bases unmatched: 15. This CDR3 has 14 residues. Germline V gene lookup returns CDR1 MDHEN and CDR2 SYDVKM. This CDR3 reads CASKPGRRLFGQFF. The DNA for the CDR3 is TGTGCCAGCAAACCCGGGAGGAGGCTTTTTGGGCAGTTCTTC. The full variable domain, completed using reference TRBV28 and TRBJ2-1, is DVKVTQSSRYLVKRTGEKVFLECVQDMDHENMFWYRQDPGLGLRLIYFSYDVKMKEKGDIPEGYSVSREKKERFSLILESASTNQTSMYLCASKPGRRLFGQFFGPGTRLTVL.

This clonotype was recorded a few times. V and J are TRBV15 and TRBJ2-3; no definite D call. The CDR3 runs 13 residues. Germline lookup yields CDR1 LNHNV and CDR2 YYDKDF (reference sequence). Trimming took off 5 bases at V and 2 bases at J, with 8 bases between the two ends. The CDR3 here is CATSGDYTDTQYF. In nucleotides, the CDR3 is TGTGCCACCAGCGGGGATTACACAGATACGCAGTATTTT.

This clonotype occurred a few times. The gene calls are TRBV3-1 and TRBJ1-5; 7 bases match TRBD1. CDR3 length equals 15 residues. Germline lookup yields CDR1 LGHDT and CDR2 YNNKEL (reference sequence). Unmatched junction bases numbered 1, after V lost 1 base and J lost 1 base. CDR3 in amino acids: CASSQATGSNQPQHF. The CDR3 nucleotides read TGTGCCAGCAGCCAAGCGACAGGGAGCAATCAGCCCCAGCATTTT. Supplemented by reference TRBV3-1 and TRBJ1-5, the full variable domain reads DTAVSQTPKYLVTQMGNDKSIKCEQNLGHDTMYWYKQDSKKFLKIMFSYNNKELIINETVPNRFSPKSPDKAHLNLHINSLELGDSAVYFCASSQATGSNQPQHFGDGTRLSIL.

This clonotype appeared many times. This rearrangement joins TRBV5-1 to TRBJ2-5; 8 bases fit TRBD1. CDR3 size: 16 residues. The germline V gene has CDR1 SGHRS and CDR2 YFSETQ. V lost 0 bases, J lost 2 bases, and 6 bases stayed unmatched. The CDR3 sequence: CASSLAGQGAQETQYF. The CDR3 DNA follows: TGCGCCAGCAGCTTGGCCGGGCAGGGGGCGCAAGAGACCCAGTACTTC.

This chain joins TRBV5-1 and TRBJ2-1; tentatively, D is TRBD1 (7 bases). Germline V gives CDR1 SGHRS, CDR2 YFSETQ. The length of the CDR3 is 16 residues. The V end lost 4 bases, the J end lost 4 bases, and 18 bases lay between the germline ends. CDR3 coding DNA: TGCGCCAGCAGCCCCCAGGTGCAGGGGGGATACAATGAGCAGTTCTTC. Translation gives CASSPQVQGGYNEQFF. Complete variable domain (other parts from reference TRBV5-1 and TRBJ2-1): KAGVTQTPRYLIKTRGQQVTLSCSPISGHRSVSWYQQTPGQGLQFLFEYFSETQRNKGNFPGRFSGRQFSNSRSEMNVSTLELGDSALYLCASSPQVQGGYNEQFFGPGTRLTVL.

This chain uses TRBV5-1 with TRBJ2-1; the match to TRBD2 covers 12 bases. V was pared by 4 bases and J by 6 bases, with 8 bases of the junction left unmatched. CDR1 is SGHRS and CDR2 is YFSETQ in the germline V gene. CDR3 length: 16 residues. CDR3 residues: CASSLTPSGGGNEQFF. The CDR3 bases are TGCGCCAGCAGCCTAACCCCTAGCGGGGGGGGCAATGAGCAGTTCTTC. Drawing the rest from reference TRBV5-1 and TRBJ2-1, the complete variable domain is KAGVTQTPRYLIKTRGQQVTLSCSPISGHRSVSWYQQTPGQGLQFLFEYFSETQRNKGNFPGRFSGRQFSNSRSEMNVSTLELGDSALYLCASSLTPSGGGNEQFFGPGTRLTVL.

This rearrangement joins TRBV29-1 to TRBJ2-5, with D perhaps matching TRBD2 (5 bases). Germline loops: CDR1 SQVTM, CDR2 ANQGSEA. The CDR3 loop spans 13 amino acids. Trimming stripped 6 bases from V and 2 bases from J, with 13 bases between. The CDR3 nucleotides are TGCAGCGTCGCGGGCCAAAGACAAGAGACCCAGTACTTC. Encoded protein: CSVAGQRQETQYF.

The chain employs TRBV4-2 and TRBJ2-3; possible D gene TRBD1, 7 bases. CDR3 length equals 18 residues. Between the trimmed V and J ends, which lost 0 bases and 0 bases, there was a span of 16 bases. The germline gives CDR1 LGHNA, CDR2 YNFKEQ. The CDR3 spells CASSQDRAGGPSTDTQYF. The CDR3, as DNA: TGTGCCAGCAGCCAAGATCGGGCAGGGGGGCCGAGCACAGATACGCAGTATTTT.

The chain combines TRBV15 with TRBJ2-1; 11 nucleotides agree with TRBD2. V was clipped by 5 bases and J by 4 bases; unmatched bases: 13. The V gene's germline CDR1 is LNHNV and CDR2 YYDKDF (reference sequence). This CDR3 region has 18 residues. The DNA of the CDR3 is TGTGCCACCAGCGGCGAATTAGCGGGAGGGCCCAGTTACAATGAGCAGTTCTTC. Amino acid sequence: CATSGELAGGPSYNEQFF.

The chain recombines TRBV12-3 or TRBV12-4 with TRBJ2-1; D is ambiguous. The ends were cut back, 3 bases at V and 12 bases at J, with 12 bases in the middle. CDR3 length equals 12 residues. The CDR3 loop reads CASSFRILGQFF. DNA of the CDR3: TGTGCCAGCAGTTTCAGGATTCTCGGGCAGTTCTTC.

The chain employs TRBV15 and TRBJ2-1, with D maybe TRBD1 (6 bases). Looked up from germline, CDR1 is LNHNV and CDR2 is YYDKDF (reference sequence). Trimming stripped 1 base from V and 4 bases from J, with 14 bases between. This CDR3 comprises 16 residues. The CDR3 sequence is CATSRGETGSYNEQFF. Here the CDR3 DNA reads TGTGCCACCAGCAGAGGTGAGACAGGCTCTTACAATGAGCAGTTCTTC.

The rearrangement joins TRBV20-1 to TRBJ2-3; the D gene could be TRBD1 or TRBD2 (5 bases each). Germline V gene data show CDR1 as DFQATT and CDR2 as SNEGSKA (reference sequence). The CDR3 contains 13 residues. Trimming stripped 1 base from V and 5 bases from J, with 10 bases between. CDR3 sequence: CSARGDPEDTQYF. CDR3 coding DNA: TGCAGTGCTAGAGGGGACCCAGAAGATACGCAGTATTTT.

The genes are TRBV6-2 or TRBV6-3 and TRBJ2-7; perhaps D is TRBD1 or TRBD2 (5 bases each). The germline V gene encodes CDR1 MNHEY and CDR2 SVGEGT. V gave up 0 bases and J gave up 0 bases, with 15 bases separating them. The CDR3 is 17 residues long. DNA for the CDR3: TGTGCCAGCAGTTACTCACTTGGGACGGGGAGCTCCTACGAGCAGTACTTC. Translating it yields CASSYSLGTGSSYEQYF.

The chain has TRBV5-6 and TRBJ2-3, with D possibly being TRBD1 (5 bases). Trimming pared 4 bases from V and 5 bases from J, leaving 11 bases between. Germline lookup yields CDR1 SGHDT and CDR2 YYEEEE. This CDR3 is 13 amino acids long. CDR3 sequence reads: CASSQNRLDTQYF. CDR3 in DNA: TGTGCCAGCAGCCAGAACAGGCTAGATACGCAGTATTTT.

This clonotype was recorded a few times. The V call is TRBV6-5, the J call TRBJ1-2, with TRBD1 matching 7 bases. CDR1 and CDR2 from the germline V gene are MNHEY and SVGAGI. Trimming removed 2 bases from V and 6 bases from J; junction bases left unmatched: 6. The CDR3 totals 14 residues. CDR3 region: CASSYKDRVNGYTF. The CDR3 region has the DNA TGTGCCAGCAGTTACAAAGACAGGGTGAATGGCTACACCTTC.

As concerns this clonotype: Compared with germline, one end of the junction differs, possibly owing to a read error. This chain uses TRBV28 with TRBJ2-1, with TRBD2 matching 13 bases. CDR1 and CDR2 from the germline V gene are MDHEN and SYDVKM. The CDR3 sequence is 21 residues long. The CDR3 nucleotides are TGTGCCAGCAGTCCACGTCGACTAGCGGGAGGAGTATACGTTTCCTACAATGGGCAGTTCTTC. It codes for CASSPRRLAGGVYVSYNGQFF.

This clonotype was observed a handful of times. J is TRBJ2-7 and V is TRBV11-2; weak D call: TRBD2 (6 bases). The CDR3 spans 15 residues. V was trimmed by 0 bases and J by 4 bases, leaving 13 bases between them. Germline CDR1 is SGHAT and CDR2 is FQNNGV. The CDR3 protein is CASSLDPGDSYEQYF. In DNA form, the CDR3 reads TGTGCCAGCAGCTTAGATCCGGGGGATTCATACGAGCAGTACTTC.

The rearrangement links TRBV7-2 to TRBJ2-7, with D unclear. Germline V lookup: CDR1 SGHTA, CDR2 FQGNSA. The CDR3 runs to 13 residues. V was clipped by 1 base and J by 5 bases, with 9 bases between them. CDR3 in amino acids: CASSLGYLNEQYF. For the CDR3, the DNA is TGTGCCAGCAGCTTAGGGTACTTGAACGAGCAGTACTTC. The entire variable domain, with the rest obtained from reference TRBV7-2 and TRBJ2-7, is as follows: GAGVSQSPSNKVTEKGKDVELRCDPISGHTALYWYRQSLGQGLEFLIYFQGNSAPDKSGLPSDRFSAERTGGSVSTLTIQRTQQEDSAVYLCASSLGYLNEQYFGPGTRLTVT.

This clonotype was detected only a few times. V is TRBV20-1 and J is TRBJ2-7; D perhaps matches TRBD1 (6 bases). The V and J ends lost 6 bases and 3 bases respectively, with 15 bases between them. This CDR3 contains 13 residues. Germline loops: CDR1 DFQATT, CDR2 SNEGSKA (reference sequence). The CDR3 nucleotides read TGCAGTGCCTCTCGGGACAACTACTACGAGCAGTACTTC. Its protein product is CSASRDNYYEQYF.

This clonotype was seen only a few times. This chain connects TRBV28 to TRBJ1-1; D not certain. From germline, CDR1 is MDHEN and CDR2 SYDVKM. Deletions cut 6 bases from V and 0 bases from J, with 14 bases between. The CDR3 spans 15 residues. The CDR3 loop is CASSPAQHLNTEAFF. The CDR3 nucleotides are TGTGCCAGCAGCCCAGCACAGCACCTGAACACTGAAGCTTTCTTT.

Only one count was recorded for this clonotype. This chain links TRBV29-1 with TRBJ1-2, with 12 bases identical to TRBD1. V lost 4 bases and J lost 4; bases outside the gene matches: 10. The V gene's germline CDR1 is SQVTM and CDR2 ANQGSEA. The CDR3 runs to 16 residues. CDR3 in DNA: TGCAGCGTTGTCCCGGGACAGGGGGCAATCCCCTATGGCTACACCTTC. Protein sequence: CSVVPGQGAIPYGYTF.

This chain joins TRBV11-2 and TRBJ2-7; maybe TRBD2 (6 bases). The CDR3 covers 14 residues. Germline CDR1 SGHAT, CDR2 FQNNGV. V was cut by 5 bases and J by 5 bases, with 16 bases left in between. CDR3 nucleotides: TGTGCCAGCAGCCCACTCGCGGGGATCCACGAGCAGTACTTC. Encoded protein: CASSPLAGIHEQYF.

The table lists this clonotype with a few counts. The rearrangement joins TRBV6-5 to TRBJ2-5; 9 bases fit TRBD2. This CDR3 contains 18 residues. The germline gives CDR1 MNHEY, CDR2 SVGAGI. The trim removed 0 bases at V and 2 bases at J, leaving 10 bases unmatched. CDR3 region: CASSYSEPAGGPQETQYF. The DNA for the CDR3 is TGTGCCAGCAGTTACTCTGAGCCAGCGGGAGGTCCACAAGAGACCCAGTACTTC.